This record concerns one TCR beta chain sequence. Other DNA sequences in the same sample also yield this CDR3. Reverse transcription of all isolated RNA meant that expressed TCRB transcripts were sequenced. Sequencing used immunoSEQ multiplex PCR; TCRdb keeps in-frame clones, though not all of them. Seen here are around 140,000 clones, roughly 9.3% observed once, and the top ten hold 0.65%. This specimen belongs to a study of beta chain features in type 1 diabetes. The CDR3 runs to 15 residues. V was trimmed by 1 base and J by 1 base, leaving 8 bases between them. Germline V gene lookup returns CDR1 SGHTA and CDR2 FQGNSA.

Sequencing was done on a sample of central memory CD4+ T cells from blood. This TCR was recovered from a woman between 40 and 50 years old in good health. The chain recombines TRBV7-2 with TRBJ1-5, with a possible D match to TRBD1 (5 bases). In DNA, the CDR3 is TGTGCCAGCAGCTTAGGCGGGGGAAGCAATCAGCCCCAGCATTTT. Amino acid sequence: CASSLGGGSNQPQHF.